The clone carrying this T cell receptor beta chain has just a few counts. The antigen is not known. This sample was included in a study of response to subunit inactivated influenza vaccine. Whole-study results and caveats: Few additional T cells are recruited per seasonal influenza vaccination, authors suggested.

Trimming removed 6 bases at V and 3 bases at J, with 12 bases between. The CDR3 runs 13 residues. TCRdb fed the RT-PCR reads into MiXCR, producing one record per CDR3 protein. Of around 570,000 distinct CDR3 sequences in the sample, under 9% were seen once. J is TRBJ2-7 and V is TRBV12-3 or TRBV12-4; D is ambiguous. The TCR sequence derives from a man between 50 and 69 years old who received an inactivated influenza vaccine. The sample in question was PBMCs from blood, obtained less than 30 months after vaccination. CDR3: CASSRGEGYEQYF. CDR3 coding DNA: TGTGCCAGCAGCCGAGGAGAAGGCTACGAGCAGTACTTC.